These 27 T cell receptor beta chains were all obtained from the same sample, sequenced in a study of blood T cell repertoires in COVID-19. Only in-frame clones appear in the TCRdb table, and some are missing; sequencing was by immunoSEQ multiplex PCR. The sample yields a few hundred thousand clones, just under 90% seen once. Sequencing was carried out using peripheral blood. All receptors come from a woman aged 45-60 years with COVID-19, enrolled during active disease.

The rearrangement links TRBV7-9 to TRBJ2-7, with 15 positions matching TRBD2. Germline V gene data show CDR1 as SEHNR and CDR2 as FQNEAQ (reference sequence). V shed 8 bases and J 5 bases; nucleotides not matched to a gene: 13. CDR3 length: 17 amino acids. CDR3 in DNA: TGTGCCAGCGGCCACTCGGGACTAGCGGGAGGATTCAACGAGCAGTACTTC. Translating gives CASGHSGLAGGFNEQYF.

This clone was picked up one time. The chain is built from TRBV10-3 and TRBJ1-1, with 7 nucleotides matching TRBD1. This CDR3 has 13 amino acids. The germline CDR1 and CDR2 sequences are ENHRY and SYGVKD. V trimming: 11 bases; J trimming: 0 bases; junction bases outside the gene matches: 6. The CDR3 reads CAASTGLNTEAFF. CDR3 sequence (DNA): TGTGCCGCCTCGACAGGGTTGAACACTGAAGCTTTCTTT.

J is TRBJ2-3 and V is TRBV24-1, with TRBD1 matching over 8 bases. Germline values: CDR1 KGHDR, CDR2 SFDVKD. V lost 0 bases and J lost 2; bases outside the gene matches: 3. CDR3 length equals 16 residues. This CDR3 is CATSDLAGQDTDTQYF. In DNA form, the CDR3 reads TGTGCCACCAGTGATTTGGCGGGACAGGACACAGATACGCAGTATTTT.

V gene TRBV25-1 combines with J gene TRBJ1-1; 7 bases are a match to TRBD1. This CDR3 is 16 amino acids long. The V segment lost 1 base and the J segment 7 bases; nucleotides outside the gene matches: 12. The V gene's germline CDR1 is MGHDK and CDR2 SYGVNS. CDR3 in DNA: TGTGCCAGCAGTGAATCTAGTGGAGCAGGGGGTTTTGAAGCTTTCTTT. It specifies CASSESSGAGGFEAFF.

This clone was detected only once. V gene TRBV5-1 combines with J gene TRBJ2-7; tentative D call: TRBD1 (6 bases). Germline V gene data show CDR1 as SGHRS and CDR2 as YFSETQ. The V end was cut by 0 bases, the J end by 3 bases, with 10 bases between. The CDR3 loop spans 14 amino acids. The CDR3 DNA is TGCGCCAGCAGCTTGGCCGGGACAAACTACGAGCAGTACTTC. It is translated as CASSLAGTNYEQYF.

The chain couples TRBV7-9 to TRBJ2-7; D remains ambiguous. Germline loops: CDR1 SEHNR, CDR2 FQNEAQ (reference sequence). V lost 8 bases to trimming and J lost 5 bases, with 7 bases between them. The CDR3 has 10 amino acids. This CDR3 is CASGLHEQYF. The CDR3, as DNA: TGTGCCAGCGGCCTTCACGAGCAGTACTTC.

This sequence joins TRBV29-1 and TRBJ1-1; D remains ambiguous. In germline, CDR1 is SQVTM, CDR2 ANQGSEA. This CDR3 is 13 amino acids long. The V and J ends lost 7 bases and 6 bases respectively, with 18 bases between them. The CDR3 protein is CSALQTIAPEAFF. CDR3 nucleotides: TGCAGCGCATTACAGACTATAGCACCTGAAGCTTTCTTT.

J is TRBJ1-5 and V is TRBV11-2; 8 nucleotides agree with TRBD1. Germline trimming cut 4 bases from V and 5 bases from J; bases unmatched to any gene: 4. The CDR3 length is 14 residues. CDR1 and CDR2 (germline): SGHAT, FQNNGV. The CDR3, as DNA: TGTGCCAGCAGCTGGGACAGGCAAGATCAGCCCCAGCATTTT. Translating it yields CASSWDRQDQPQHF.

The CDR3 coding sequence is TGTGCCAGCAGACCACTAGCGGGAGCGGCCGGGGAGCTGTTTTTT. Translating it yields CASRPLAGAAGELFF. The chain joins TRBV7-2 to TRBJ2-2; 11 nucleotides match TRBD2. V gave up 6 bases and J gave up 6 bases; unmatched junction bases: 6. Germline CDR1 and CDR2: SGHTA and FQGNSA. The CDR3 is 15 residues long.

The rearrangement uses TRBV2 and TRBJ2-7; 7 bases match TRBD2. The CDR3 has 12 residues. The germline gives CDR1 SNHLY, CDR2 FYNNEI. V lost 8 bases, J lost 6 bases, and 7 bases stayed unmatched. This CDR3 reads CASLGLGLEQYF. CDR3 sequence (DNA): TGTGCCAGCCTTGGACTAGGTCTCGAGCAGTACTTC.

J is TRBJ1-1 and V is TRBV18; TRBD1 is a possible D gene (6 bases). CDR3 length: 15 amino acids. Germline loops: CDR1 KGHSH, CDR2 LQKENI. The germline V and J ends were trimmed by 0 bases and 3 bases, with 11 bases remaining between them. The CDR3 protein is CASSPPRGWDTEAFF. The CDR3 DNA reads as TGTGCCAGCTCACCACCGAGGGGGTGGGACACTGAAGCTTTCTTT.

This clone was detected a few times. V is TRBV6-6 and J is TRBJ1-4; no definite D call. The CDR3 totals 14 residues. Germline loops: CDR1 MNHNY, CDR2 SVGAGI (reference sequence). Trimming removed 9 bases at V and 0 bases at J, with 11 bases between. The CDR3 is CASGPPATNEKLFF. Written as DNA, the CDR3 is TGTGCCAGTGGCCCTCCAGCAACTAATGAAAAACTGTTTTTT.

The chain employs TRBV11-3 and TRBJ2-1; 14 positions agree with TRBD2. The V gene's germline CDR1 is SGHNT and CDR2 YENEEA. Trimming cost V 5 bases and J 3 bases; bases outside gene matches: 3. The CDR3 is made up of 16 amino acids. CDR3 nucleotide sequence: TGTGCCAGCAGCAAAGGGACTAGCGGGGGCTACAATGAGCAGTTCTTC. This translates into CASSKGTSGGYNEQFF.

This clone was counted once. The same CDR3 can be traced to other DNA sequences in this sample. The chain couples TRBV5-1 to TRBJ2-3; D remains ambiguous. The germline V and J ends were trimmed by 5 bases and 1 base, with 5 bases remaining between them. The CDR3 is made up of 12 amino acids. CDR1 and CDR2 from the germline V gene are SGHRS and YFSETQ. The CDR3 DNA is TGCGCCAGCAGTCCAGGCACAGATACGCAGTATTTT. Its translation is CASSPGTDTQYF.

The DNA of the CDR3 is TGTGCCAGCAGTTCCCCTCCATGGGGGCTAAACACTGAAGCTTTCTTT. Amino acid sequence: CASSSPPWGLNTEAFF. The chain combines TRBV6-2 or TRBV6-3 with TRBJ1-1; perhaps TRBD1 as D (6 bases). The germline V and J ends were trimmed by 4 bases and 2 bases, with 17 bases remaining between them. In germline, CDR1 is MNHEY, CDR2 SVGEGT. This CDR3 region has 16 residues.

This chain connects TRBV6-5 to TRBJ2-7; 9 bases agree with TRBD1. Germline lookup yields CDR1 MNHEY and CDR2 SVGAGI. CDR3 size: 15 residues. Losses at the gene ends were 4 bases for V and 4 bases for J; bases not matched to a gene: 8. Here the CDR3 DNA reads TGTGCCAGCAGTTCCACCGGGACAGGGTGGTACGAGCAGTACTTC. This gives the protein CASSSTGTGWYEQYF.

The chain employs TRBV6-5 and TRBJ1-1; TRBD1 might be the D (6 bases). The germline V gene encodes CDR1 MNHEY and CDR2 SVGAGI. The CDR3 consists of 14 residues. Trimming took off 2 bases at V and 8 bases at J, with 15 bases between the two ends. As DNA, the CDR3 is TGTGCCAGCAGTTACGAACAGGGTGGACGAGAAGCTTTCTTT. Protein sequence: CASSYEQGGREAFF.

The CDR3 protein is CASSPDRNQPQHF. The CDR3 DNA is TGTGCCAGCAGCCCAGACAGGAATCAGCCCCAGCATTTT. This chain links TRBV12-3 or TRBV12-4 with TRBJ1-5, with a tentative D call TRBD1 (6 bases). V lost 6 bases to trimming and J lost 4 bases, with 10 bases between them. The CDR3 is 13 amino acids.

The rearrangement links TRBV7-9 to TRBJ1-1; D call uncertain. V shed 1 base and J shed 0 bases, with 6 bases lying between them. The germline CDR1 and CDR2 sequences are SEHNR and FQNEAQ (reference sequence). The CDR3 extends over 14 amino acids. The DNA of the CDR3 is TGTGCCAGCAGCTTAGACCAGATGAACACTGAAGCTTTCTTT. Protein: CASSLDQMNTEAFF.

The chain combines TRBV27 with TRBJ1-1; D remains ambiguous. CDR3 length: 14 amino acids. Germline V lookup: CDR1 MNHEY, CDR2 SMNVEV (reference sequence). The ends were cut back, 2 bases at V and 2 bases at J, with 9 bases in the middle. CDR3 sequence (DNA): TGTGCCAGCAGTTTAGACTGGATAAACACTGAAGCTTTCTTT. Encoded protein: CASSLDWINTEAFF.

This rearrangement joins TRBV9 to TRBJ2-5, with 7 bases aligning to TRBD2. V lost 5 bases to trimming and J lost 3 bases; unmatched junction nucleotides: 1. CDR1 is SGDLS and CDR2 is YYNGEE in the germline V gene. The CDR3 has 12 amino acids. Here the CDR3 reads CASRGLKETQYF. In DNA form, the CDR3 reads TGTGCCAGCAGGGGACTAAAAGAGACCCAGTACTTC.

The rearrangement joins TRBV29-1 to TRBJ2-5, with D unresolved. V was shortened by 7 bases and J by 4 bases, with 13 bases between the two germline ends. CDR1 is SQVTM and CDR2 is ANQGSEA in the germline V gene. The CDR3 consists of 12 residues. The CDR3 sequence: CSARYNSETQYF. DNA for the CDR3: TGCAGCGCCCGTTATAACTCAGAGACCCAGTACTTC.

This clone was observed a single time. The chain links TRBV7-9 to TRBJ2-4; possibly TRBD1 for D (6 bases). This CDR3 has 15 residues. Germline V gives CDR1 SEHNR, CDR2 FQNEAQ (reference sequence). Trimming cost V 4 bases and J 8 bases, with 18 bases left between them. The CDR3 bases are TGTGCCAGCAGCTCCAACAAGGGGGTTTGGGACATTCAGTACTTC. Protein sequence: CASSSNKGVWDIQYF.

The chain recombines TRBV9 with TRBJ2-1; 7 nucleotides match TRBD2. This CDR3 is 14 amino acids long. CDR1 is SGDLS and CDR2 is YYNGEE in the germline V gene. Germline trimming cut 7 bases from V and 9 bases from J; bases unmatched to any gene: 13. The CDR3 is CASSLATHVSEQFF. The CDR3 DNA is TGTGCCAGCTCACTAGCGACCCATGTCAGTGAGCAGTTCTTC.

The genes are TRBV6-5 and TRBJ2-7; TRBD2 is a possible D gene (6 bases). Germline CDR1 reads MNHEY; CDR2 reads SVGAGI. Trimming stripped 4 bases from V and 6 bases from J, with 16 bases between. There are 14 residues in the CDR3. CDR3 DNA sequence: TGTGCCAGCAGTTCGGGACTCTTCCCTAGCGAGCAGTACTTC. Translated: CASSSGLFPSEQYF.

This sequence joins TRBV5-1 and TRBJ2-7; TRBD2 agrees at 11 bases. J was trimmed by 6 bases and V by 4 bases; bases with no gene match: 12. CDR1 is SGHRS, CDR2 YFSETQ, per germline. The length of the CDR3 is 16 residues. Here the CDR3 DNA reads TGCGCCAGCAGCCCGGGTTATCTAGCGGGAGGCGGCGAGCAGTACTTC. Residues: CASSPGYLAGGGEQYF.

The chain has TRBV10-3 and TRBJ2-1; D is perhaps TRBD2 (5 bases). The CDR3 covers 11 residues. In germline, CDR1 is ENHRY, CDR2 SYGVKD. V shed 10 bases and J shed 6 bases, with 10 bases lying between them. This CDR3 is CATGLANEQFF. The CDR3 DNA reads as TGTGCCACCGGTCTAGCCAATGAGCAGTTCTTC.